This T cell receptor beta chain was obtained from a study of blood T cell repertoires in COVID-19. Background on the study: Samples of COVID-19 (acute and convalescent) were obtained from the United States, Italy and Spain. T cells, B-cell-depleted T cells, or PBMCs supplied cDNA or gDNA.

Per the study methods: Amplification of reference gene primers was used by the study to estimate nucleated cell counts. The method was immunoSEQ multiplex PCR; TCRdb's version includes in-frame clones alone and lacks a portion of them. From that table come the V and J calls and clone size; the DNA was used to work out D and trimming. Among around 170,000 clones, approximately 86% were seen once, and the ten largest hold around 0.63%. Seattle patients were enrolled while actively infected and followed longitudinally. The specimen sequenced was peripheral blood. The receptor was derived from a man aged 60 to 75 with COVID-19, enrolled during active disease.

CDR3 in DNA: TGTGCCAGCAGCTTGGCCAGCAGGGGTGATTTTCTGAACACTGAAGCTTTCTTT. Residues: CASSLASRGDFLNTEAFF. This sequence joins TRBV5-5 and TRBJ1-1; a possible D gene is TRBD1 (6 bases). Trimming took off 0 bases at V and 0 bases at J, with 18 bases between the two ends. The germline V gene has CDR1 SGHKS and CDR2 YYEKEE (reference sequence). The CDR3 is made up of 18 amino acids. The full variable domain, with the rest looked up from reference TRBV5-5 and TRBJ1-1, is DAGVTQSPTHLIKTRGQQVTLRCSPISGHKSVSWYQQVLGQGPQFIFQYYEKEERGRGNFPDRFSARQFPNYSSELNVNALLLGDSALYLCASSLASRGDFLNTEAFFGQGTRLTVV.